Following are 12 T cell receptor beta chains from one sample sequenced in a study of prognosis after radiotherapy for stage I lung cancer. From genomic DNA, TCR beta CDR3 was amplified by two-round multiplex PCR. Primers specific to each TRBV and TRBJ gene drove first-round PCR. TCRdb reprocessed the multiplex PCR reads via MiXCR and lists one record per CDR3 protein. The sample includes tens of thousands of distinct CDR3 sequences, approximately 26% of them seen just once. Material: PBMCs, obtained before or after stereotactic body radiation therapy (not recorded which). These receptors originate from a donor of 50 years or more with non-small cell lung cancer.

This clonotype was observed many times. The V call is TRBV2, the J call TRBJ1-1, with 7 bases identical to TRBD1. V gave up 7 bases and J gave up 0 bases; unmatched junction bases: 2. This CDR3 spans 13 amino acids. Germline assignment: CDR1 SNHLY and CDR2 FYNNEI. In nucleotides, the CDR3 is TGTGCCAGCATGGGACAGATGAACACTGAAGCTTTCTTT. This encodes CASMGQMNTEAFF. Full variable domain (missing parts from reference TRBV2 and TRBJ1-1): EPEVTQTPSHQVTQMGQEVILRCVPISNHLYFYWYRQILGQKVEFLVSFYNNEISEKSEIFDDQFSVERPDGSNFTLKIRSTKLEDSAMYFCASMGQMNTEAFFGQGTRLTVV.

This clonotype has ten or more counts. The genes are TRBV15 and TRBJ1-1, with a possible D match to TRBD1 (5 bases). V lost 4 bases, J lost 2 bases, and 11 bases lay in between. This CDR3 comprises 14 residues. The germline gives CDR1 LNHNV, CDR2 YYDKDF (reference sequence). The CDR3 spells CATSMSQGNTEAFF. CDR3 DNA sequence: TGTGCCACCAGCATGTCGCAGGGAAACACTGAAGCTTTCTTT. Full variable domain (outside the CDR3, taken from reference TRBV15 and TRBJ1-1): DAMVIQNPRYQVTQFGKPVTLSCSQTLNHNVMYWYQQKSSQAPKLLFHYYDKDFNNEADTPDNFQSRRPNTSFCFLDIRSPGLGDTAMYLCATSMSQGNTEAFFGQGTRLTVV.

With regard to this clonotype: A far larger clone is just one base off, so this is likely a read error. The chain couples TRBV6-5 to TRBJ2-1; tentative D call: TRBD1 (6 bases). This CDR3 spans 14 amino acids. Germline V lookup: CDR1 MNHEY, CDR2 SVGAGI. The chain's CDR3 is CASSRQVLNKEQFF. CDR3 sequence (DNA): TGTGCCAGCAGTCGACAGGTTCTAAACAAAGAGCAGTTCTTC.

This clonotype has ten or more counts. The chain uses TRBV7-9 and TRBJ2-5; weak D call: TRBD1 (5 bases). The V end was cut by 4 bases, the J end by 5 bases, with 8 bases between. CDR1 and CDR2 from the germline V gene are SEHNR and FQNEAQ (reference sequence). CDR3 length: 12 residues. The CDR3 nucleotides read TGTGCCAGCAGCTCAGGGTGGGAGACCCAGTACTTC. Translating gives CASSSGWETQYF.

This clonotype was recorded at least ten times. The chain has TRBV4-3 and TRBJ2-1; 7 bases agree with TRBD2. The CDR3 has 15 residues. Germline loops: CDR1 LGHNA, CDR2 YSLEER. J lost 8 bases, V lost 1 base, and 8 bases had no gene match. The CDR3 is CASSQGWGGLDEQFF. CDR3 sequence (DNA): TGCGCCAGCAGCCAAGGGTGGGGGGGGTTGGATGAGCAGTTCTTC.

This clonotype was counted at least ten times. The gene calls are TRBV20-1 and TRBJ2-1; TRBD1 agrees at 10 bases. V trimming: 5 bases; J trimming: 6 bases; junction bases outside the gene matches: 13. Germline V CDR1 and CDR2: DFQATT, SNEGSKA (reference sequence). The CDR3 sequence is 16 residues long. CDR3 protein: CSALRAGTGVGNEQFF. DNA for the CDR3: TGCAGTGCTCTTAGGGCCGGGACAGGGGTAGGCAATGAGCAGTTCTTC.

This clonotype occurred many times. The chain uses TRBV28 and TRBJ2-7, with D possibly matching TRBD1 (6 bases). The CDR3 extends over 18 amino acids. The V end lost 6 bases, the J end lost 0 bases, and 24 bases lay between the germline ends. CDR1 and CDR2 from the germline V gene are MDHEN and SYDVKM. CDR3 amino acids: CASSTTPRTARSSYEQYF. The CDR3 nucleotides read TGTGCCAGCAGCACCACGCCTCGGACAGCCAGGAGCTCCTACGAGCAGTACTTC. Based on the CDR3 plus reference TRBV28 and TRBJ2-7, the full variable domain is DVKVTQSSRYLVKRTGEKVFLECVQDMDHENMFWYRQDPGLGLRLIYFSYDVKMKEKGDIPEGYSVSREKKERFSLILESASTNQTSMYLCASSTTPRTARSSYEQYFGPGTRLTVT.

There are many counts of this clonotype. The gene calls are TRBV11-3 and TRBJ2-1; 15 nucleotides match TRBD2. Germline values: CDR1 SGHNT, CDR2 YENEEA. The CDR3 runs 16 residues. J lost 3 bases, V lost 6 bases, and 3 bases had no gene match. The CDR3 sequence is CASSRGLAGGYNEQFF. CDR3 coding DNA: TGTGCCAGCAGTCGGGGACTAGCGGGGGGCTACAATGAGCAGTTCTTC.

This clonotype showed up many times. The junction shows a germline mismatch at one end, possibly a read error. The genes are TRBV5-8 and TRBJ2-7; 7 positions match TRBD1. The CDR3 runs 11 residues. Germline CDR1 SGHTS, CDR2 YDEGEE. DNA for the CDR3: TGTGCCAGCAGCTTTCGGACAGGACTGAACTTC. Protein: CASSFRTGLNF.

Comment on this clonotype: This could be a read error, since a much larger clone is one nucleotide away. The V gene is TRBV29-1, the J gene TRBJ1-2, with D uncertain. Germline V gene data show CDR1 as SQVTM and CDR2 as ANQGSEA. The CDR3 length is 13 residues. V was trimmed by 7 bases and J by 6 bases, leaving 18 bases between them. CDR3 sequence: CSAPSPQTDGYTF. CDR3 DNA: TGCAGCGCCCCATCGCCCCAAACAGATGGCTACACCTTC.

This chain links TRBV6-2 or TRBV6-3 with TRBJ2-1; a possible D gene is TRBD2 (7 bases). With 7 bases removed from V and 7 bases from J, the gap between germline ends came to 20 bases. This CDR3 spans 15 amino acids. Germline V lookup: CDR1 MNHEY, CDR2 SVGEGT. This CDR3 is CASNRRGGAENEQFF. The DNA for the CDR3 is TGTGCCAGCAATAGAAGGGGGGGGGCCGAGAATGAGCAGTTCTTC.

In its sample, this clonotype was seen many times. The chain recombines TRBV6-2 or TRBV6-3 with TRBJ2-1; D is perhaps TRBD1 (6 bases). The CDR3 extends over 12 amino acids. The germline V gene has CDR1 MNHEY and CDR2 SVGEGT. V dropped 5 bases and J dropped 11 bases, with 13 bases sitting between them. This CDR3 reads CASSEGTRQQFF. The CDR3, as DNA: TGTGCCAGCAGTGAGGGGACACGCCAGCAGTTCTTC.